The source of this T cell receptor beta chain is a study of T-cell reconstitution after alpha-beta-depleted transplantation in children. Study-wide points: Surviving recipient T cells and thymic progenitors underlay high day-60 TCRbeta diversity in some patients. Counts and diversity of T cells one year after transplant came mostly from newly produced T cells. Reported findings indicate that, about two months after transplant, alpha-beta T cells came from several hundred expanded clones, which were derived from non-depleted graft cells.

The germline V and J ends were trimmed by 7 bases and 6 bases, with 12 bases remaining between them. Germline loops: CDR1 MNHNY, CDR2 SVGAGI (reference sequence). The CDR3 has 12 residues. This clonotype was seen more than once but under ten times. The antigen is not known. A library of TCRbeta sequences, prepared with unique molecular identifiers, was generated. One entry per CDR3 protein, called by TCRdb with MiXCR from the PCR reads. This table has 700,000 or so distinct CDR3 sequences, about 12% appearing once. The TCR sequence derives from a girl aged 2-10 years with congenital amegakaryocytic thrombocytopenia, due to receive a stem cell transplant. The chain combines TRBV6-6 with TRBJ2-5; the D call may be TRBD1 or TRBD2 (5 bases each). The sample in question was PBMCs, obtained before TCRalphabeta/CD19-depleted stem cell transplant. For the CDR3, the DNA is TGTGCCAGCATGGGGGAGCCCAAGACCCAGTACTTC. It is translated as CASMGEPKTQYF.